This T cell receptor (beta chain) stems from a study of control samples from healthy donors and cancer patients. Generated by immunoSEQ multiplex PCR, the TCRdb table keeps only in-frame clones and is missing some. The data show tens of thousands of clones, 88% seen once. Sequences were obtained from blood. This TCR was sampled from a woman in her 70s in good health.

CDR3 in amino acids: CASSVGDSSNQPQHF. CDR3 nucleotides: TGTGCCAGCAGCGTAGGGGACAGCAGCAATCAGCCCCAGCATTTT. The chain has TRBV9 and TRBJ1-5, with 7 bases matching TRBD1. The J segment lost 1 base and the V segment lost 0 bases, leaving 1 base of the junction unmatched. This CDR3 region has 15 residues. CDR1 is SGDLS and CDR2 is YYNGEE in the germline V gene.